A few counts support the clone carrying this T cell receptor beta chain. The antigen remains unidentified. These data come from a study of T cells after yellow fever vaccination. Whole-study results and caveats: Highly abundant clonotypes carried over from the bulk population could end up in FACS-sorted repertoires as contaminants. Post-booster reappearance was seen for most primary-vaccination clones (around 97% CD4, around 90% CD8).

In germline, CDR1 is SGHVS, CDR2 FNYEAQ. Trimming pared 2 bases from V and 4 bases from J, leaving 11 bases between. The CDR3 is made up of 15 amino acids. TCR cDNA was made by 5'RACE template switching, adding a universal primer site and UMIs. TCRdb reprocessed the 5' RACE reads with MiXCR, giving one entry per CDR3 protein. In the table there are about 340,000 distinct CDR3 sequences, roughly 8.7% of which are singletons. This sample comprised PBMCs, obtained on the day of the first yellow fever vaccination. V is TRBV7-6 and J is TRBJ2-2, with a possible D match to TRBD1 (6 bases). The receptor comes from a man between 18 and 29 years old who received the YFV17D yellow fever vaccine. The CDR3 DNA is TGTGCCAGCAGCTTAAACAGGGCGGCCACCGGGGAGCTGTTTTTT. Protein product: CASSLNRAATGELFF.